These 4 T cell receptor beta chains originate from one sample sequenced in a study of T-cell memory formation after mild COVID-19. TCRdb itself ran the 5' RACE reads through MiXCR, one entry per CDR3 protein. The sample records fewer than 600,000 distinct CDR3 sequences, roughly a fifth being singletons. Sample: PBMCs or a T cell subset sorted from them (not recorded which). The origin of the receptors is an adult woman who had mild COVID-19 (a few samples of this study predate the infection). Cell type and time point are not known.

This chain links TRBV6-5 with TRBJ1-1; tentatively, D is TRBD1 (5 bases). Germline values: CDR1 MNHEY, CDR2 SVGAGI. CDR3 length: 14 residues. Deletions cut 0 bases from V and 6 bases from J, with 11 bases between. The CDR3 reads CASSYSGRGSEAFF. The CDR3 region has the DNA TGTGCCAGCAGTTACTCGGGGAGGGGCTCTGAAGCTTTCTTT.

This clonotype showed up just a few times. The V gene is TRBV19, the J gene TRBJ1-5; D not certain. Germline V gene sequence: CDR1 LNHDA, CDR2 SQIVND (reference sequence). The CDR3 has 14 amino acids. V was pared by 4 bases and J by 4 bases, with 11 bases between. In nucleotides, the CDR3 is TGTGCCAGTAGTAGTATGCGGGATAATCAGCCCCAGCATTTT. Translating it yields CASSSMRDNQPQHF.

This clonotype was seen more than once but under ten times. The chain links TRBV4-1 to TRBJ2-5; TRBD1 matches 10 bases. CDR3 length: 16 residues. CDR1 is MGHRA and CDR2 is YSYEKL in the germline V gene. Losses at the gene ends were 1 base for V and 7 bases for J; bases not matched to a gene: 9. CDR3 sequence reads: CASSQVTGTGVGTQYF. The CDR3 DNA reads TGCGCCAGCAGCCAAGTGACCGGGACAGGGGTGGGGACCCAGTACTTC.

This clonotype has only a few counts. This chain connects TRBV9 to TRBJ2-1; TRBD2 aligns across 7 bases. Germline values: CDR1 SGDLS, CDR2 YYNGEE. Trimming cost V 4 bases and J 0 bases; bases outside gene matches: 7. The CDR3 is 16 amino acids. Written as DNA, the CDR3 is TGTGCCAGCAGCTTAGGCGGGAGCGCCTCCTACAATGAGCAGTTCTTC. It encodes CASSLGGSASYNEQFF.